This T cell receptor (beta chain) was observed in a study of Ad26.COV2.S vaccination and SARS-CoV-2 variants. Overall study findings and caveats: Vaccine and placebo groups showed comparable non-spike TCR breadth. Spike-specific CD8+ and CD4+ T cell responses reportedly showed substantial breadth after vaccination.

To note about this clone: Antigen specificity is unknown. Different DNA sequences within this sample yield the same CDR3.

Trimming removed 0 bases at V and 2 bases at J, with 5 bases between. The CDR3 sequence is 13 residues long. Germline V CDR1 and CDR2: SGHTS, YDEGEE. The treatment here: roughly 20 received Ad26.COV2.S at low or high dose, single or two shots; 5 received placebo; per-sample allocation not given. Sampling happened 63 days after the first vaccine or placebo injection. Data came from immunoSEQ multiplex PCR; TCRdb stores just in-frame clones and leaves some out. The sample lists about 410,000 clones; roughly nine tenths were seen once. Sequenced material: peripheral blood, taken in a trial of Ad26.COV2.S vaccine versus placebo. This chain connects TRBV5-8 to TRBJ1-1; D not resolved. The sequence derives from a person aged 18-60 years who received the Ad26.COV2.S COVID-19 vaccine or a placebo. CDR3 in DNA: TGTGCCAGCAGCTTGGATAGAAACACTGAAGCTTTCTTT. Protein: CASSLDRNTEAFF.